This T cell receptor (beta chain) was captured by sequencing in a study of shared clonotypes between healthy human individuals. To note about this clone: What it binds is not known.

PBMC DNA, left unsorted, was sequenced on ten immunoSEQ deep assay plates. Using immunoSEQ multiplex PCR, the repertoire was profiled, and TCRdb retains in-frame clones only, with some absent. The sample lists fewer than 650,000 clones; roughly four fifths were seen once. The CDR3 spans 13 residues. The V gene's germline CDR1 is LNHDA and CDR2 SQIVND (reference sequence). Trimming pared 5 bases from V and 1 base from J, leaving 9 bases between. Study-level points and caveats: The expectation was that sequencing depth would affect clonotype sharing among donors. It was only blood that was sampled, and tissue repertoires likely differ.

This TCR came from a woman aged 40 to 50 in good health. Some clones in this sample may be carry-over from other donors' samples. Sequences were obtained from PBMCs. The chain is built from TRBV19 and TRBJ2-7, with no clear D. CDR3 protein: CASSSGPSYEQYF. In DNA form, the CDR3 reads TGTGCCAGTAGTTCGGGCCCTTCCTACGAGCAGTACTTC.